This T cell receptor beta chain was captured in a study of blood T cell repertoires in COVID-19. Here immunoSEQ multiplex PCR was the method, and the copy in TCRdb shows in-frame clones only, minus some. The sample gives 350,000 to 450,000 clones, 80% to 90% of which show up once; 0.95% to 1.3% is in the top ten. This clone has just one count. With V trimmed by 4 bases and J by 4 bases, 3 bases remained unmatched. Germline CDR1 and CDR2: SGHTA and FQGNSA. The CDR3 covers 15 residues. Sequenced material: PBMCs or T cells enriched from blood (not recorded which). The chain joins TRBV7-2 to TRBJ2-5; 13 bases map to TRBD2. The sequence was obtained from a man aged 25 to 40 who had recovered from COVID-19. CDR3 residues: CASSSRTSGRETQYF. In DNA form, the CDR3 reads TGTGCCAGCAGCTCGAGGACTAGCGGGAGAGAGACCCAGTACTTC.